The following is a T cell receptor (beta chain) sequence with its context. This clone is classified as medium-sized (0.01 to 0.1%). Its cognate antigen has yet to be identified. The record has no base qualities; no much larger clone is one base away. The germline V gene (reference sequence) yields SEHNR for CDR1 and FQNEAQ for CDR2. V is shortened by 1 base, J by 3 bases, and the region joining them spans 10 bases. The CDR3 spans 15 residues, from the cysteine through the phenylalanine. The kept DNA is CDR3 alone, 45 bases in frame from the first base. This sample is part of a study of blood T cell repertoires in COVID-19 (dated by TCRdb to 2018 to 2021). Notes on the research overall: The collaborator samples originated in the United States, Italy and Spain and spanned the acute and convalescent phases of COVID-19. The repertoires were released in a freely available public database intended as a resource for research on the immune response to SARS-CoV-2. The dataset comprised deeply sampled blood TCRbeta repertoires from subjects exposed to, actively infected with, or recovered from COVID-19. Samples were obtained from the ongoing ImmuneRACE study (first 160 participants) and from approximately 1,200 subjects provided by 6 global collaborators. Where available, HLA class I and class II types were obtained from metadata supplied by the sample provider rather than from assay-based typing. Sample metadata almost always included a de-identified subject ID, COVID-19 status, age in years and sex. The prospective study material was composed of cDNA or gDNA derived from T cells, B-cell-depleted T cells, or PBMCs. The research as a whole found: The amount of clinical and demographic metadata varied by source and participant and was provided uncurated.

The immunoSEQ Assay, a bias-controlled multiplex PCR, was used to amplify TCRbeta CDR3 regions from genomic DNA. Processing in the source paper ran as follows. Within the assay, amplification of reference gene primers was used to estimate how many nucleated cells each sample contained. To quantify the absolute abundance of each unique TCRbeta CDR3 rearrangement, sequence reads were collapsed and filtered. For each sample, productive Simpson clonality was calculated by taking the square root of Simpson's diversity index across productive rearrangements. TCRdb took this table from immuneACCESS and kept in-frame rearrangements with V and J called. Such tables lack part of the clones; where checked against another copy, unresolved V genes explain under half of the gap, and the rest is unexplained. V and J calls and clone size are copied from that table; D and trimming were computed from the DNA. Counted in this sample were around 55,000 clones; about 88% of them appeared once. Around 9.3% of the sample lies in the top ten.

Whole blood was collected in K2EDTA tubes by collaborating institutions according to the institutions' own protocols. Collaborator samples were shipped for TCRbeta analysis as frozen whole blood, isolated PBMCs, or DNA extracted from either sample type. The sample comprised peripheral blood. This sequence originates from a man aged 60 to 69 with active COVID-19. The sequence links TRBV7-9 to TRBJ1-5; the D gene assignment is ambiguous. The CDR3 here reads CASSLEAGLNQPQHF. The DNA reads as follows: TGTGCCAGCAGCTTAGAGGCAGGCCTCAATCAGCCCCAGCATTTT.